The 13 T cell receptor beta chains listed next were all sequenced from one sample in a study of molecular identifiers for immune sequencing clone quantification. TCRdb recomputed calls from the PCR reads with MiXCR, one row per CDR3 protein. The data hold about 65,000 distinct CDR3 sequences, with under 20% observed a single time. The sequenced sample consisted of naive CD8+ T cells from blood, with Jurkat cell RNA spiked in. Subset reported: FACS-sorted CD8+CD4-CCR7+CD45RA+ naive T cells. The receptors here all came from a human donor in good health. Some libraries in this study had Jurkat cell RNA spiked in.

This clonotype has ten or more counts. V and J are TRBV3-1 and TRBJ2-3; D not certain. This CDR3 has 16 amino acids. Germline loops: CDR1 LGHDT, CDR2 YNNKEL (reference sequence). Trimming removed 3 bases from V and 2 bases from J, with 15 bases in between. CDR3 coding DNA: TGTGCCAGCAGCCAGCCGACTCAAAAGCCCACAGATACGCAGTATTTT. Its protein product is CASSQPTQKPTDTQYF.

The genes are TRBV2 and TRBJ2-7; no reliable D call. CDR1 SNHLY and CDR2 FYNNEI come from the germline V gene. This CDR3 comprises 13 residues. V gave up 3 bases and J gave up 3 bases, with 9 bases separating them. The CDR3: CASSEFQNYEQYF. The CDR3 nucleotides are TGTGCCAGCAGTGAGTTCCAGAACTACGAGCAGTACTTC. Using reference TRBV2 and TRBJ2-7 for the parts outside the CDR3, the full variable domain is EPEVTQTPSHQVTQMGQEVILRCVPISNHLYFYWYRQILGQKVEFLVSFYNNEISEKSEIFDDQFSVERPDGSNFTLKIRSTKLEDSAMYFCASSEFQNYEQYFGPGTRLTVT.

Details on this clonotype: A much larger clone lies one base from this, so it may be a read error. The genes are TRBV28 and TRBJ1-4, with D possibly matching TRBD1 (6 bases). Trimming cost V 3 bases and J 8 bases, with 13 bases left between them. Germline V lookup: CDR1 MDHEN, CDR2 SYDVKM. CDR3 length: 14 amino acids. The CDR3 sequence: CASSFAGVGEKLFF. CDR3 nucleotides: TGTGCCAGCAGTTTCGCAGGGGTGGGCGAAAAACTGTTTTTT.

This clonotype was observed many times. The chain employs TRBV27 and TRBJ2-7; D unclear. The CDR3 consists of 15 residues. Per germline, CDR1 MNHEY and CDR2 SMNVEV (reference sequence). V was shortened by 2 bases and J by 0 bases, with 11 bases between the two germline ends. CDR3 sequence (DNA): TGTGCCAGCAGTTTACTGGGCGGAATCTCCTACGAGCAGTACTTC. Residues: CASSLLGGISYEQYF.

This clonotype has a count of ten or more. The genes are TRBV4-1 and TRBJ2-1, with D unresolved. This CDR3 has 14 amino acids. V shed 0 bases and J shed 9 bases, with 12 bases lying between them. Germline loops: CDR1 MGHRA, CDR2 YSYEKL. The CDR3 is CASSQEGTGPEQFF. CDR3 sequence (DNA): TGCGCCAGCAGCCAAGAGGGAACTGGTCCTGAGCAGTTCTTC.

This clonotype was observed a handful of times. The rearrangement links TRBV12-3 or TRBV12-4 to TRBJ1-1, with D uncertain. Trimming pared 3 bases from V and 2 bases from J, leaving 13 bases between. This CDR3 contains 15 residues. CDR3 nucleotide sequence: TGTGCCAGCAGTTTGACGGCAAGGAGAAACACTGAAGCTTTCTTT. It specifies CASSLTARRNTEAFF.

This clonotype was detected a few times. The chain joins TRBV7-8 to TRBJ2-7, with TRBD1 as a possible D gene (5 bases). The length of the CDR3 is 15 residues. V was shortened by 4 bases and J by 0 bases, with 13 bases between the two germline ends. The germline V gene has CDR1 SGHVS and CDR2 FQNEAQ. The CDR3 DNA reads as TGTGCCAGCAGCTCGGAGACAGCCTTCTCCTACGAGCAGTACTTC. Translation: CASSSETAFSYEQYF.

Details on this clonotype: One junction end does not reproduce the germline sequence, and a read error may be involved. The chain uses TRBV27 and TRBJ2-3; D gene ambiguous. CDR1 and CDR2 from the germline V gene are MNHEY and SMNVEV (reference sequence). This CDR3 is built from 16 residues. CDR3 amino acids: CASSSFSPSSTDTQYF. The CDR3 region has the DNA TGCGCCAGCAGTTCCTTTTCGCCCTCTAGCACAGATACGCAGTATTTT.

Concerning this clonotype: A clone one base away is much larger, so this may be a read error. The genes are TRBV7-9 and TRBJ1-2, with a tentative D call TRBD1 (5 bases). The CDR3 loop spans 14 amino acids. V lost 6 bases to trimming and J lost 7 bases, with 18 bases between them. Germline V gene sequence: CDR1 SEHNR, CDR2 FQNEAQ (reference sequence). The CDR3 region is CASSLARTIGGYTF. For the CDR3, the DNA is TGTGCCAGCAGTCTAGCAAGGACAATAGGTGGCTACACCTTC.

This clonotype was counted at least ten times. The CDR3 region has the DNA TGTGCCAGCGAACGAAAGAGAACAGGGTCTGGGGCCAACGTCCTGACTTTC. Encoded protein: CASERKRTGSGANVLTF. The chain carries TRBV19 and TRBJ2-6, with D possibly being TRBD1 (6 bases). Germline lookup yields CDR1 LNHDA and CDR2 SQIVND (reference sequence). The CDR3 sequence is 17 residues long. Trimming took 9 bases from V and 1 from J, leaving 19 bases between them.

The chain employs TRBV2 and TRBJ1-2, with D perhaps TRBD1 (5 bases). Germline V gene data show CDR1 as SNHLY and CDR2 as FYNNEI. Trimming took off 1 base at V and 3 bases at J, with 12 bases between the two ends. This CDR3 spans 15 amino acids. The CDR3 protein is CASSEDWGPDYGYTF. The CDR3 DNA reads as TGTGCCAGCAGTGAAGACTGGGGACCTGACTATGGCTACACCTTC.

In regard to this clonotype: A much larger clonotype is one base distant, so this may be a read error. The chain combines TRBV7-8 with TRBJ1-2; no clear D gene. The CDR3 spans 13 residues. Germline CDR1 and CDR2: SGHVS and FQNEAQ. The CDR3 loop reads CAISFSRSYGYTF. The CDR3 region has the DNA TGTGCCATCAGCTTCTCGCGTAGCTATGGCTACACCTTC. Drawing the rest from reference TRBV7-8 and TRBJ1-2, the complete variable domain is GAGVSQSPRYKVAKRGQDVALRCDPISGHVSLFWYQQALGQGPEFLTYFQNEAQLDKSGLPSDRFFAERPEGSVSTLKIQRTQQEDSAVYLCAISFSRSYGYTFGSGTRLTVV.

This clonotype was detected ten times or more. The chain links TRBV12-3 or TRBV12-4 to TRBJ1-5; possibly TRBD1 for D (6 bases). This CDR3 is 18 amino acids long. V was cut by 1 base and J by 0 bases, with 16 bases left in between. The CDR3 coding sequence is TGTGCCAGCAGTTTAGGGCCGGACAGTGCCAATAGCAATCAGCCCCAGCATTTT. It encodes CASSLGPDSANSNQPQHF.